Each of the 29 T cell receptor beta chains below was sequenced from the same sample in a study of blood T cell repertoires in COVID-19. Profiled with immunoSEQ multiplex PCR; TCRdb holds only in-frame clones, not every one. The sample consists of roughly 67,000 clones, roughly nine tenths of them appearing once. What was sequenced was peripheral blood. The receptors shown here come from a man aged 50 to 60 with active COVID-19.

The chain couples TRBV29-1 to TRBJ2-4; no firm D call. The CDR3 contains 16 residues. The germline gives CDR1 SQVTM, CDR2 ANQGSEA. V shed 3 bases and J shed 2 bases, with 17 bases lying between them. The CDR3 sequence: CSVERYVPSSKNIQYF. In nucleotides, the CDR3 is TGCAGCGTTGAGCGGTACGTCCCATCGTCCAAAAACATTCAGTACTTC.

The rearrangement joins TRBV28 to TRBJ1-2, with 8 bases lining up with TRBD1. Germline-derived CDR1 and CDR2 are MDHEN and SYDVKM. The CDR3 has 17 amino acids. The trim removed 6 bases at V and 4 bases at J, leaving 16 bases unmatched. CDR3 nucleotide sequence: TGTGCCAGCAGACCCACAGGGGGTGTGTTCAATTCCTATGGCTACACCTTC. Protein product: CASRPTGGVFNSYGYTF.

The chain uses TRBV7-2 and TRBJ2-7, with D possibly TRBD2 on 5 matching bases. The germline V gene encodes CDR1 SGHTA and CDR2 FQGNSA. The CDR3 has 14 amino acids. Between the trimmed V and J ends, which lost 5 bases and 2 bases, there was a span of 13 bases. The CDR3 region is CASSRRTGTYEQYF. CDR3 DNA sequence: TGTGCCAGCAGCCGGAGGACGGGGACCTACGAGCAGTACTTC.

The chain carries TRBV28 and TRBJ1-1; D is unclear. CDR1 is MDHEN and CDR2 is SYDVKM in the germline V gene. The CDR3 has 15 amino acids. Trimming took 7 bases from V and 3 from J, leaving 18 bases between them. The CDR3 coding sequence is TGTGCCAGCACCAACCCATCGGGGTTTGACACTGAAGCTTTCTTT. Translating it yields CASTNPSGFDTEAFF. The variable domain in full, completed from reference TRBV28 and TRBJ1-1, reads DVKVTQSSRYLVKRTGEKVFLECVQDMDHENMFWYRQDPGLGLRLIYFSYDVKMKEKGDIPEGYSVSREKKERFSLILESASTNQTSMYLCASTNPSGFDTEAFFGQGTRLTVV.

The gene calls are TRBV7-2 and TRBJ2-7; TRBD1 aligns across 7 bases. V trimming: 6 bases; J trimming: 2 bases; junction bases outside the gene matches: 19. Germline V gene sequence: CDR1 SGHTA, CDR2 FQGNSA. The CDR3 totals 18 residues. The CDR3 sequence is CASRLHPIGGLFTYEQYF. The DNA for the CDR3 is TGTGCCAGCAGGCTCCACCCAATAGGGGGCCTATTCACCTACGAGCAGTACTTC. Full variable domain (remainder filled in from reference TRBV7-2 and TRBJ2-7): GAGVSQSPSNKVTEKGKDVELRCDPISGHTALYWYRQSLGQGLEFLIYFQGNSAPDKSGLPSDRFSAERTGGSVSTLTIQRTQQEDSAVYLCASRLHPIGGLFTYEQYFGPGTRLTVT.

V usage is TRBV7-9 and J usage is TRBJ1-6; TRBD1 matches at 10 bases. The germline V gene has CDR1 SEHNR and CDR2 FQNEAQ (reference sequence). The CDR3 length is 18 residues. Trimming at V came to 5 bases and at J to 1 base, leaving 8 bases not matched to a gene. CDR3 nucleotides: TGTGCCAGCAGCCGCGGACAGGGGGTAGGGTCCTATAATTCACCCCTCCACTTT. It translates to CASSRGQGVGSYNSPLHF.

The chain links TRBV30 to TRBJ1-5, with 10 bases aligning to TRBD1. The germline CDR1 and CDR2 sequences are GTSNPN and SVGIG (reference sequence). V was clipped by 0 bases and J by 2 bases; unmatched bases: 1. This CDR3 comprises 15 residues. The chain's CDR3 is CAWSVGTGGNQPQHF. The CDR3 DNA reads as TGTGCCTGGAGTGTAGGGACAGGGGGCAATCAGCCCCAGCATTTT.

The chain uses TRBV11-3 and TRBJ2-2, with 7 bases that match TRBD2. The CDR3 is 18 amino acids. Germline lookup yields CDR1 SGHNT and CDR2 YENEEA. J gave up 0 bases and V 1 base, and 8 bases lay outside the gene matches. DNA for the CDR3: TGTGCCAGCAGCTTAGGGGTAGGAGCGGGAACGAACACCGGGGAGCTGTTTTTT. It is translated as CASSLGVGAGTNTGELFF. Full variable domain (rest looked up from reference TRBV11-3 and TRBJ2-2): EAGVVQSPRYKIIEKKQPVAFWCNPISGHNTLYWYLQNLGQGPELLIRYENEEAVDDSQLPKDRFSAERLKGVDSTLKIQPAELGDSAVYLCASSLGVGAGTNTGELFFGEGSRLTVL.

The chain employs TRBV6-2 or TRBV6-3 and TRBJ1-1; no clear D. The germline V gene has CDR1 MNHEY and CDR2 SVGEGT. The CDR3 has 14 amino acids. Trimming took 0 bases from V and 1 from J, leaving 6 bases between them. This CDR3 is CASSYSAENTEAFF. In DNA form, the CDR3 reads TGTGCCAGCAGTTACTCTGCGGAGAACACTGAAGCTTTCTTT.

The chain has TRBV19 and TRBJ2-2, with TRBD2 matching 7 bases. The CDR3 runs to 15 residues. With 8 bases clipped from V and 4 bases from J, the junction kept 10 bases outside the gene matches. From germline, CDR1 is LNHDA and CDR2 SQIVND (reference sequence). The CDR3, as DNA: TGTGCCAGTGAGAAGGGGTCGGGGGGCACCGGGGAGCTGTTTTTT. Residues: CASEKGSGGTGELFF.

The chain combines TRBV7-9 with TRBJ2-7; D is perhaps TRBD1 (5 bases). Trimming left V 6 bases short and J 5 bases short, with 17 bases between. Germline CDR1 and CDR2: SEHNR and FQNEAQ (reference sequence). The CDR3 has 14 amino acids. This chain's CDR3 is CASSHVDRGHEQYF. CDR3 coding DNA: TGTGCCAGCAGTCACGTGGATAGGGGCCACGAGCAGTACTTC.

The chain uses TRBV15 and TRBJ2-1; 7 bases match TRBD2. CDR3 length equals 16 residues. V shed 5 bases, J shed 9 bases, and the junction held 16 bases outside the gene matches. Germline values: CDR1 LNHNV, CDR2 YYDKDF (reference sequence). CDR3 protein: CATSGLRREVLFEQFF. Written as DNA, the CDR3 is TGTGCCACCAGCGGGTTGCGACGGGAGGTTCTTTTTGAGCAGTTCTTC.

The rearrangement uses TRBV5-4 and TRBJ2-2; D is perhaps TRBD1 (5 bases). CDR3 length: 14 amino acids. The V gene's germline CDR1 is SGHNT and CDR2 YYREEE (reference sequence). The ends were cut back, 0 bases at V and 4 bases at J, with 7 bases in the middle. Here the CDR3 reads CASSLGGGTGELFF. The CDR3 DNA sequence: TGTGCCAGCAGCTTGGGGGGCGGCACCGGGGAGCTGTTTTTT.

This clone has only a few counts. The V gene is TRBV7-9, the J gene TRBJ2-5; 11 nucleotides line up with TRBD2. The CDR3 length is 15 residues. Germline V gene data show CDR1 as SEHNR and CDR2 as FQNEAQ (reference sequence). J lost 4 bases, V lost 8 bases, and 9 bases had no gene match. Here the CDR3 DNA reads TGTGCCAGCCATCGAACTAGCGGGAGAGGAGAGACCCAGTACTTC. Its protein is CASHRTSGRGETQYF.

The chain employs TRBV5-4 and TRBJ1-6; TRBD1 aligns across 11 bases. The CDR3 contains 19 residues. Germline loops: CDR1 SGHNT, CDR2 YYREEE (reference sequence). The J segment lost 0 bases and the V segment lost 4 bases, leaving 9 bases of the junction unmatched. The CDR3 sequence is CASSRGTGGPNSYNSPLHF. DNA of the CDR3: TGTGCCAGCAGCCGAGGGACAGGGGGGCCGAACTCCTATAATTCACCCCTCCACTTT.

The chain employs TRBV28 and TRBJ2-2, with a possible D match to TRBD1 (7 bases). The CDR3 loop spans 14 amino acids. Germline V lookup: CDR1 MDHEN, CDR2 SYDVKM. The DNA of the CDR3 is TGTGCGAGGGGCGGGACAGTGGACACCGGGGAGCTGTTTTTT. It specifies CARGGTVDTGELFF.

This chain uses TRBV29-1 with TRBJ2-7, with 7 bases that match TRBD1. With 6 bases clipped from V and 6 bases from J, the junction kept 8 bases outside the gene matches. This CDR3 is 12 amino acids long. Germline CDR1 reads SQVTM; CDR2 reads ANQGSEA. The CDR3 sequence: CSVRTGKAEQYF. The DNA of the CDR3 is TGCAGCGTGCGGACAGGTAAAGCCGAGCAGTACTTC.

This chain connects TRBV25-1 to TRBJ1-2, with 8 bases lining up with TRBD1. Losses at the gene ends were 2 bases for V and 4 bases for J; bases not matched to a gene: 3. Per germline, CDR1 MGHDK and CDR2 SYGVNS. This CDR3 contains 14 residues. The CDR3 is CASSEGQGGYGYTF. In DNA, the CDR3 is TGTGCCAGCAGTGAAGGACAGGGCGGCTATGGCTACACCTTC.

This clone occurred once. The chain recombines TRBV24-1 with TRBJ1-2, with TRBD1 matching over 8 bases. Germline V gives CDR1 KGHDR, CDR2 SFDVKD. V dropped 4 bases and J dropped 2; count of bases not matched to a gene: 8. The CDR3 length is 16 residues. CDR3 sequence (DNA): TGTGCCACCAGTGACACTTCAGGACAGGGCAACTATGGCTACACCTTC. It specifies CATSDTSGQGNYGYTF.

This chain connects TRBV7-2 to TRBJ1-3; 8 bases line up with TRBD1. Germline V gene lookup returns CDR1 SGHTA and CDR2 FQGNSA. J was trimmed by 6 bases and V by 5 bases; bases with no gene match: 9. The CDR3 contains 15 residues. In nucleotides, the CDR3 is TGTGCCAGCAGCCTGTGGACAGGGATTGAAAACACCATATATTTT. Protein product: CASSLWTGIENTIYF. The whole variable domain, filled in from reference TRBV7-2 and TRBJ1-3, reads GAGVSQSPSNKVTEKGKDVELRCDPISGHTALYWYRQSLGQGLEFLIYFQGNSAPDKSGLPSDRFSAERTGGSVSTLTIQRTQQEDSAVYLCASSLWTGIENTIYFGEGSWLTVV.

CDR3 sequence reads: CASSEGGVHYNEQFF. The CDR3 DNA follows: TGTGCCAGCAGTGAGGGGGGGGTCCACTACAATGAGCAGTTCTTC. The chain couples TRBV25-1 to TRBJ2-1; 7 bases are shared with TRBD2. CDR1 and CDR2 from the germline V gene are MGHDK and SYGVNS. CDR3 size: 15 residues. V was pared by 3 bases and J by 3 bases, with 5 bases of the junction left unmatched.

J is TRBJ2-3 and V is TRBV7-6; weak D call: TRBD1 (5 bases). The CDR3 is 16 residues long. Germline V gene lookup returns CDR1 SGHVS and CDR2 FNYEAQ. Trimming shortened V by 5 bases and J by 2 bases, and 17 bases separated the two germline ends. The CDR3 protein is CASSPRRGPPTDTQYF. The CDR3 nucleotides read TGTGCCAGCAGCCCCCGAAGGGGCCCCCCCACAGATACGCAGTATTTT.

CDR3 coding DNA: TGTGCCAGCTCCCCAAGGACAGGTACTGACACTGAAGCTTTCTTT. This sequence encodes CASSPRTGTDTEAFF. The chain links TRBV18 to TRBJ1-1, with TRBD1 matching over 7 bases. The CDR3 runs to 15 residues. Germline V gene lookup returns CDR1 KGHSH and CDR2 LQKENI. Trimming at V came to 6 bases and at J to 3 bases, leaving 10 bases not matched to a gene. The full variable domain, with the rest looked up from reference TRBV18 and TRBJ1-1, is NAGVMQNPRHLVRRRGQEARLRCSPMKGHSHVYWYRQLPEEGLKFMVYLQKENIIDESGMPKERFSAEFPKEGPSILRIQQVVRGDSAAYFCASSPRTGTDTEAFFGQGTRLTVV.

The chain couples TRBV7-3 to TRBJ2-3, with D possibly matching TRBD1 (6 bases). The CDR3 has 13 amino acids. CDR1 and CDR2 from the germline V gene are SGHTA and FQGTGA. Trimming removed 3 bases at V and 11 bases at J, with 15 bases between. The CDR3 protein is CASSFAGTPWQYF. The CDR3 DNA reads TGTGCCAGCAGCTTCGCCGGGACACCTTGGCAGTATTTT.

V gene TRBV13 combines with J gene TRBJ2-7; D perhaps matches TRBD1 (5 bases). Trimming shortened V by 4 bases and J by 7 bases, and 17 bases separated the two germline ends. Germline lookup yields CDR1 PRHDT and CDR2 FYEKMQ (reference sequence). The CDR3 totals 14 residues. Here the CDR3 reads CASSSTPRVSEQYF. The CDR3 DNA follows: TGTGCCAGCAGCTCCACTCCCAGGGTTTCTGAGCAGTACTTC. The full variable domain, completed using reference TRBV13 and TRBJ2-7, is AAGVIQSPRHLIKEKRETATLKCYPIPRHDTVYWYQQGPGQDPQFLISFYEKMQSDKGSIPDRFSAQQFSDYHSELNMSSLELGDSALYFCASSSTPRVSEQYFGPGTRLTVT.

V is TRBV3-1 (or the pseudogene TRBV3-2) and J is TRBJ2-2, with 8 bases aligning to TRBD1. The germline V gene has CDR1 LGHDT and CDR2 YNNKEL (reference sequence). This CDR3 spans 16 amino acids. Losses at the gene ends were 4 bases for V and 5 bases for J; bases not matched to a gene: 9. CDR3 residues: CASSPPGQARTGELFF. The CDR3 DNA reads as TGTGCCAGCAGCCCACCGGGACAGGCGAGAACCGGGGAGCTGTTTTTT.

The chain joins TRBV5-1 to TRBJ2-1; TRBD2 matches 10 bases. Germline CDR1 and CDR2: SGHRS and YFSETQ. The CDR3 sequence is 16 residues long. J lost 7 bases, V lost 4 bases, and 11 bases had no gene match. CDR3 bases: TGCGCCAGCAGCCTCCTAAGCGGGGGGGCCAGGAATGAGCAGTTCTTC. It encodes CASSLLSGGARNEQFF.

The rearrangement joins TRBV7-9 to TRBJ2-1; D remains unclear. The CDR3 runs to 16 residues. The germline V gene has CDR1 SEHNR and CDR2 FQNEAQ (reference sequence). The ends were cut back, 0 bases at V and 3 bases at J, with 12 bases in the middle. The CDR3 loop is CASSLAFGFHYNEQFF. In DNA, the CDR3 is TGTGCCAGCAGCTTAGCGTTCGGGTTTCACTACAATGAGCAGTTCTTC.

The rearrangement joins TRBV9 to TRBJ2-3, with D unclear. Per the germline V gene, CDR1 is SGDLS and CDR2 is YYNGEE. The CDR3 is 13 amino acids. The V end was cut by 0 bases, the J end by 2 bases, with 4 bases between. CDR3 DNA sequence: TGTGCCAGCAGCGTAGTTCTCACAGATACGCAGTATTTT. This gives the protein CASSVVLTDTQYF.